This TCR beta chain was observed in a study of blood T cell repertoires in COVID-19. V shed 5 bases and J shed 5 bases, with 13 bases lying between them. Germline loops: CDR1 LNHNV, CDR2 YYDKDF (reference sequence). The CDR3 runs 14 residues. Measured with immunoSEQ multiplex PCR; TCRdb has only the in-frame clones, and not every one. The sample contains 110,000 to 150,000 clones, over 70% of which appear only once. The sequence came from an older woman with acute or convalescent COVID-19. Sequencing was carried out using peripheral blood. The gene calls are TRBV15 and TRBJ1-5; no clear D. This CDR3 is CATSGPPRYQPQHF. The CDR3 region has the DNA TGTGCCACCAGCGGGCCACCGCGCTATCAGCCCCAGCATTTT.